Listed below are T cell receptor beta chains from one sample, sequenced in a study of blood T cell repertoires in COVID-19. The data were produced by immunoSEQ multiplex PCR, yet TCRdb's version contains in-frame clones alone and is incomplete. The sample includes 300,000 to 350,000 clones, more than 70% of them seen just once. Sequenced sample: peripheral blood. The receptors here all came from a woman aged 55 to 70 with COVID-19, enrolled during active disease. Each CDR3 is given with its conserved first and last residue. The D gene is left open where the match is weak. For some rows the clone size is stated as once, few or many, or as a class when expanded; others skip it.

D gene: -
V gene: TRBV10-1
J gene: TRBJ1-2
clone size: -
CDR3 DNA: TGCGCCAGCAGTGAGGGGGCGGGGGGCTACACCTTC
CDR3 protein: CASSEGAGGYTF

D gene: -
V gene: TRBV9
J gene: TRBJ2-2
clone size: -
CDR3 DNA: TGTGCCAGCAGCCCTTTTCATAGCGGAGACACCGGGGAGCTGTTTTTT
CDR3 protein: CASSPFHSGDTGELFF

D gene: -
V gene: TRBV14
J gene: TRBJ1-5
clone size: -
CDR3 DNA: TGTGCCAGCAGCCAATACAATCAGCCCCAGCATTTT
CDR3 protein: CASSQYNQPQHF

D gene: -
V gene: TRBV7-3
J gene: TRBJ1-1
clone size: -
CDR3 DNA: TGTGCCAGCAGCTCCGGTGGCCCAGGCATGAACACTGAAGCTTTCTTT
CDR3 protein: CASSSGGPGMNTEAFF

D gene: -
V gene: TRBV5-6
J gene: TRBJ1-2
clone size: -
CDR3 DNA: TGTGCCAGCAGCGTAAGGGGCGGAGGCTACACCTTC
CDR3 protein: CASSVRGGGYTF

D gene: -
V gene: TRBV18
J gene: TRBJ1-4
clone size: once
CDR3 DNA: TGTGCCAGCTCACCTTCGGAAAAACTGTTTTTT
CDR3 protein: CASSPSEKLFF

D gene: -
V gene: TRBV28
J gene: TRBJ2-7
clone size: -
CDR3 DNA: TGTGCCAGCACCGTACTACGGAACTCCTACGAGCAGTACTTC
CDR3 protein: CASTVLRNSYEQYF

D gene: TRBD2
V gene: TRBV5-1
J gene: TRBJ2-1
clone size: few
CDR3 DNA: TGCGCCAGCAGCCTCCTTGAGCGGGGAACCTACAATGAGCAGTTCTTC
CDR3 protein: CASSLLERGTYNEQFF

D gene: -
V gene: TRBV2
J gene: TRBJ1-2
clone size: once
CDR3 DNA: TGTGCCAGCAGGGGGCGGACAGATCCGCCCTATGGCTACACCTTC
CDR3 protein: CASRGRTDPPYGYTF

D gene: TRBD2
V gene: TRBV5-1
J gene: TRBJ2-7
clone size: -
CDR3 DNA: TGCGCCAGCAGCTTGGCCAGCGGGGGGGCCTACGAGCAGTACTTC
CDR3 protein: CASSLASGGAYEQYF

D gene: -
V gene: TRBV9
J gene: TRBJ1-1
clone size: -
CDR3 DNA: TGTGCCAGCAGCGTAGTATCCAGGGGAACTGAAGCTTTCTTT
CDR3 protein: CASSVVSRGTEAFF

D gene: -
V gene: TRBV10-1
J gene: TRBJ1-2
clone size: -
CDR3 DNA: TGCGCCAGCAGTGAGTGGCAGGTTGGCGGCTACACCTTC
CDR3 protein: CASSEWQVGGYTF

D gene: -
V gene: TRBV5-4
J gene: TRBJ1-6
clone size: -
CDR3 DNA: TGTGCCAGCAGCTTGGACAGGCTACAAAATTCACCCCTCCACTTT
CDR3 protein: CASSLDRLQNSPLHF

D gene: -
V gene: TRBV9
J gene: TRBJ1-3
clone size: -
CDR3 DNA: TGTGCCAGCAGCGACAGGGCGAGCTCTGGAAACACCATATATTTT
CDR3 protein: CASSDRASSGNTIYF

D gene: TRBD2
V gene: TRBV6-5
J gene: TRBJ2-7
clone size: -
CDR3 DNA: TGTGCCAGCAGTTACTCGGGGACTACCTCCTACGAGCAGTACTTC
CDR3 protein: CASSYSGTTSYEQYF

D gene: -
V gene: TRBV19
J gene: TRBJ2-2
clone size: -
CDR3 DNA: TGTGCCAGTAGTATCTTGGGCAGTTACACCGGGGAGCTGTTTTTT
CDR3 protein: CASSILGSYTGELFF

D gene: TRBD1
V gene: TRBV19
J gene: TRBJ1-2
clone size: -
CDR3 DNA: TGTGCCACAAAATTGGACAGGGGGAACTATGGCTACACCTTC
CDR3 protein: CATKLDRGNYGYTF

D gene: -
V gene: TRBV5-5
J gene: TRBJ2-3
clone size: -
CDR3 DNA: TGTGCCAGCAGCTTGGCGCAGTACACAGATACGCAGTATTTT
CDR3 protein: CASSLAQYTDTQYF

D gene: TRBD2
V gene: TRBV6-2/TRBV6-3
J gene: TRBJ2-5
clone size: once
CDR3 DNA: TGTGCCAGCAGTCTAGCGGGGAGCGTCCAGAAGACCCAGTACTTC
CDR3 protein: CASSLAGSVQKTQYF

D gene: -
V gene: TRBV2
J gene: TRBJ1-5
clone size: -
CDR3 DNA: TGTGCCTCTAAGGAGGGGAAGGGTCAGCCCCAGCATTTT
CDR3 protein: CASKEGKGQPQHF

D gene: -
V gene: TRBV7-9
J gene: TRBJ2-3
clone size: -
CDR3 DNA: TGTGCCAGCAGCTTCTCGGCCGGGAAAGATACGCAGTATTTT
CDR3 protein: CASSFSAGKDTQYF

D gene: TRBD1
V gene: TRBV30
J gene: TRBJ1-6
clone size: -
CDR3 DNA: TGTGCCTGGACAGGGGGCTCACCCCTCCACTTT
CDR3 protein: CAWTGGSPLHF

D gene: TRBD2
V gene: TRBV5-1
J gene: TRBJ2-1
clone size: -
CDR3 DNA: TGCGCCAGCAGCCCGACCGGTGGGCGGGGGGATGAGCAGTTCTTC
CDR3 protein: CASSPTGGRGDEQFF

D gene: -
V gene: TRBV12-2
J gene: TRBJ2-7
clone size: -
CDR3 DNA: TGTGCAAGTCGCTTAGAGACAGGGAGGACCCACGAGCAGTACTTC
CDR3 protein: CASRLETGRTHEQYF

D gene: -
V gene: TRBV5-1
J gene: TRBJ1-3
clone size: -
CDR3 DNA: TGCGCCAGCAGCTTGCTACAGGGCGCTCAGTCTGGAAACACCATATATTTT
CDR3 protein: CASSLLQGAQSGNTIYF

D gene: TRBD2
V gene: TRBV4-2
J gene: TRBJ2-1
clone size: -
CDR3 DNA: TGTGCCAGCAGCCAGACAGCGGGGGGGCTCTACAATGAGCAGTTCTTC
CDR3 protein: CASSQTAGGLYNEQFF

D gene: -
V gene: TRBV28
J gene: TRBJ1-5
clone size: -
CDR3 DNA: TGTGCCAGCAGTTCAGGACAGCCCAATCAGCCCCAGCATTTT
CDR3 protein: CASSSGQPNQPQHF

D gene: -
V gene: TRBV7-9
J gene: TRBJ1-2
clone size: -
CDR3 DNA: TGTGCCAGCAGCTTGGTTACTACCGGAGCTAACTATGGCTACACCTTC
CDR3 protein: CASSLVTTGANYGYTF

D gene: -
V gene: TRBV7-2
J gene: TRBJ1-5
clone size: -
CDR3 DNA: TGTGCCAGCAGCTTAGGTAGCTTTGGTTATAGCAATCAGCCCCAGCATTTT
CDR3 protein: CASSLGSFGYSNQPQHF

D gene: -
V gene: TRBV28
J gene: TRBJ1-2
clone size: -
CDR3 DNA: TGTGCCAGCAGTTCAGACCCCGGGGGTGGCTACACCTTC
CDR3 protein: CASSSDPGGGYTF

D gene: -
V gene: TRBV19
J gene: TRBJ1-5
clone size: -
CDR3 DNA: TGTGCCAGTAGTATTTTACAGGCCCTCAGACAGCCCCAGCATTTT
CDR3 protein: CASSILQALRQPQHF

D gene: TRBD1
V gene: TRBV29-1
J gene: TRBJ1-5
clone size: -
CDR3 DNA: TGCAGCGTCAGGGGGGCCCCGGGGCAGCTCCAGCATTTT
CDR3 protein: CSVRGAPGQLQHF

D gene: -
V gene: TRBV7-7
J gene: TRBJ2-3
clone size: -
CDR3 DNA: TGTGCCAGCAGCCCCCTAAGTAGTCGCACAGATACGCAGTATTTT
CDR3 protein: CASSPLSSRTDTQYF

D gene: -
V gene: TRBV6-6
J gene: TRBJ1-2
clone size: -
CDR3 DNA: TGTGCCAGCAGTTCGGGGGGGACCCTCTATGGCTACACCTTC
CDR3 protein: CASSSGGTLYGYTF

D gene: TRBD2
V gene: TRBV7-3
J gene: TRBJ2-1
clone size: -
CDR3 DNA: TGTGCCAGCAGCCCGAGTTTCGGACTAGCGGACAATGAGCAGTTCTTC
CDR3 protein: CASSPSFGLADNEQFF

D gene: -
V gene: TRBV6-1
J gene: TRBJ1-1
clone size: -
CDR3 DNA: TGTGCCAGCAGTGAAGGAGAACCCCCGGGAACTGAAGCTTTCTTT
CDR3 protein: CASSEGEPPGTEAFF

D gene: -
V gene: TRBV27
J gene: TRBJ1-6
clone size: -
CDR3 DNA: TGTGCCAGCAATTTTCTACAGGCACTGAATTCACCCCTCCACTTT
CDR3 protein: CASNFLQALNSPLHF

D gene: TRBD1
V gene: TRBV19
J gene: TRBJ1-5
clone size: -
CDR3 DNA: TGTGCCAGTAGTAGAGGGGGCGGGCGGTATCAGCCCCAGCATTTT
CDR3 protein: CASSRGGGRYQPQHF

D gene: -
V gene: TRBV18
J gene: TRBJ2-7
clone size: once
CDR3 DNA: TGTGCCAGCTCACCTCAGGACACCTACGAGCAGTACTTC
CDR3 protein: CASSPQDTYEQYF

D gene: -
V gene: TRBV19
J gene: TRBJ1-5
clone size: -
CDR3 DNA: TGTGCCAGTAGTATTTATAGTGATCAGCCCCAGCATTTT
CDR3 protein: CASSIYSDQPQHF

D gene: -
V gene: TRBV18
J gene: TRBJ1-4
clone size: few
CDR3 DNA: TGTGCCAGTTCCCCGGGGGATCGAAATGAAAAACTGTTTTTT
CDR3 protein: CASSPGDRNEKLFF

D gene: -
V gene: TRBV30
J gene: TRBJ1-4
clone size: -
CDR3 DNA: TGTGCCTGGAGTGGTGGGGGCTCGGATGAAAAACTGTTTTTT
CDR3 protein: CAWSGGGSDEKLFF